The 14 T cell receptor beta chains listed next were all sequenced from one sample in a study of T cells after yellow fever vaccination. In TCRdb, the 5' RACE reads were re-called with MiXCR into one record per CDR3 protein. The sample yields approximately 550,000 distinct CDR3 sequences, 15% to 20% seen once. Sample: PBMCs, taken 15 days after the yellow fever booster vaccination. These receptors were obtained from a young man who received the YFV17D yellow fever vaccine.

The chain is built from TRBV11-2 and TRBJ2-1; 11 nucleotides align to TRBD1. The CDR3 extends over 20 amino acids. V lost 6 bases to trimming and J lost 0 bases; unmatched junction nucleotides: 16. Germline CDR1 reads SGHAT; CDR2 reads FQNNGV. The CDR3 here is CASSLRAGTGGRSSYNEQFF. The CDR3 nucleotides read TGTGCCAGCAGTTTAAGGGCTGGGACAGGGGGTCGGAGCTCCTACAATGAGCAGTTCTTC.

The rearrangement links TRBV5-1 to TRBJ2-5; 7 positions agree with TRBD2. Germline CDR1 reads SGHRS; CDR2 reads YFSETQ. The ends lost 7 bases at V and 3 bases at J; junction bases unmatched: 6. The CDR3 has 13 residues. CDR3 sequence: CASALAGEETQYF. The CDR3 DNA follows: TGCGCCAGCGCCCTCGCGGGGGAAGAGACCCAGTACTTC.

CDR3 in amino acids: CSARRQGRDTGELFF. The CDR3 DNA is TGCAGTGCTAGGAGACAGGGGAGGGACACCGGGGAGCTGTTTTTT. V is TRBV20-1 and J is TRBJ2-2; D possibly corresponds to TRBD1 (8 bases). The CDR3 runs 15 residues. Trimming pared 3 bases from V and 3 bases from J, leaving 14 bases between. Germline CDR1 DFQATT, CDR2 SNEGSKA (reference sequence).

This clonotype has a handful of counts. The rearrangement uses TRBV7-9 and TRBJ2-3, with 12 bases aligning to TRBD2. Per germline, CDR1 SEHNR and CDR2 FQNEAQ (reference sequence). The CDR3 consists of 16 residues. With 3 bases clipped from V and 6 bases from J, the junction kept 7 bases outside the gene matches. The CDR3 spells CASSFGLAGRGDTQYF. CDR3 DNA sequence: TGTGCCAGCAGCTTTGGACTAGCGGGAAGAGGTGATACGCAGTATTTT.

This clonotype turned up a few times. The V call is TRBV19, the J call TRBJ2-4, with a weak D call TRBD2 (5 bases). Germline CDR1 and CDR2: LNHDA and SQIVND (reference sequence). Trimming shortened V by 3 bases and J by 1 base, and 13 bases separated the two germline ends. The CDR3 is made up of 16 amino acids. This CDR3 is CASSISSPGAKNIQYF. The CDR3, as DNA: TGTGCCAGTAGTATCTCGAGTCCGGGGGCCAAAAACATTCAGTACTTC.

This clonotype was counted only a few times. The chain has TRBV27 and TRBJ1-2; maybe TRBD1 (5 bases). The CDR3 totals 15 residues. Germline V lookup: CDR1 MNHEY, CDR2 SMNVEV (reference sequence). V lost 3 bases to trimming and J lost 11 bases, with 22 bases between them. The CDR3 DNA reads as TGTGCCAGCAGTTTTTCCCCCGCCGGGACCCAAACATACACCTTC. As protein: CASSFSPAGTQTYTF.

V usage is TRBV20-1 and J usage is TRBJ2-3; D not resolved. Germline CDR1 DFQATT, CDR2 SNEGSKA (reference sequence). The CDR3 runs to 16 residues. Trimming took 0 bases from V and 2 from J, leaving 15 bases between them. CDR3 protein: CSARDTLTGPTDTQYF. CDR3 nucleotides: TGCAGTGCTAGAGATACCCTTACCGGGCCCACAGATACGCAGTATTTT.

J is TRBJ2-3 and V is TRBV7-2, with 9 positions matching TRBD2. The CDR3 is 16 amino acids. Germline V gives CDR1 SGHTA, CDR2 FQGNSA. V dropped 4 bases and J dropped 2; count of bases not matched to a gene: 7. In DNA, the CDR3 is TGTGCCAGCAGCTATACGACTAGCGGATTCACAGATACGCAGTATTTT. Translation: CASSYTTSGFTDTQYF. Full variable domain (missing parts from reference TRBV7-2 and TRBJ2-3): GAGVSQSPSNKVTEKGKDVELRCDPISGHTALYWYRQSLGQGLEFLIYFQGNSAPDKSGLPSDRFSAERTGGSVSTLTIQRTQQEDSAVYLCASSYTTSGFTDTQYFGPGTRLTVL.

This clonotype appeared a few times. The chain has TRBV4-2 and TRBJ2-1; D ambiguous. The V end lost 4 bases, the J end lost 0 bases, and 13 bases lay between the germline ends. There are 16 residues in the CDR3. Germline-derived CDR1 and CDR2 are LGHNA and YNFKEQ. The chain's CDR3 is CASSLGEASSYNEQFF. In nucleotides, the CDR3 is TGTGCCAGCAGCCTCGGAGAGGCGAGCTCCTACAATGAGCAGTTCTTC.

CDR3 sequence reads: CASKPAGVILAGELFF. As DNA, the CDR3 is TGTGCCAGCAAACCGGCTGGGGTTATTCTCGCCGGGGAGCTGTTTTTT. The chain couples TRBV6-2 or TRBV6-3 to TRBJ2-2; no definite D call. CDR1 is MNHEY and CDR2 is SVGEGT in the germline V gene. The CDR3 totals 16 residues. V lost 7 bases to trimming and J lost 6 bases, with 21 bases between them.

There are many counts of this clonotype. V gene TRBV5-1 combines with J gene TRBJ2-1; 9 bases align to TRBD2. CDR3 length: 17 residues. The V gene end was trimmed by 0 bases and the J gene end by 0 bases; junction bases not matched to a gene: 4. Germline CDR1 SGHRS, CDR2 YFSETQ. This chain's CDR3 is CASSLGLAESSYNEQFF. The DNA for the CDR3 is TGCGCCAGCAGCTTGGGACTAGCGGAGAGCTCCTACAATGAGCAGTTCTTC. Full variable domain (rest looked up from reference TRBV5-1 and TRBJ2-1): KAGVTQTPRYLIKTRGQQVTLSCSPISGHRSVSWYQQTPGQGLQFLFEYFSETQRNKGNFPGRFSGRQFSNSRSEMNVSTLELGDSALYLCASSLGLAESSYNEQFFGPGTRLTVL.

The chain links TRBV7-2 to TRBJ2-7; the match to TRBD1 covers 9 bases. Germline-derived CDR1 and CDR2 are SGHTA and FQGNSA. The CDR3 is 14 residues long. V lost 8 bases and J lost 2; bases outside the gene matches: 7. In DNA, the CDR3 is TGTGCCAGCGGGGGGGGACAGGGTCCCTACGAGCAGTACTTC. Its translation is CASGGGQGPYEQYF.

This clonotype has only a few counts. The V gene is TRBV5-1, the J gene TRBJ2-3; 11 nucleotides align to TRBD2. Trimming removed 0 bases from V and 4 bases from J; junction bases left unmatched: 7. CDR1 and CDR2 from the germline V gene are SGHRS and YFSETQ. This CDR3 region has 17 residues. DNA for the CDR3: TGCGCCAGCAGCTTGGCTTCGACTAGCGGGAACCCAGATACGCAGTATTTT. Translation: CASSLASTSGNPDTQYF. Filled out from reference TRBV5-1 and TRBJ2-3, the complete variable domain reads KAGVTQTPRYLIKTRGQQVTLSCSPISGHRSVSWYQQTPGQGLQFLFEYFSETQRNKGNFPGRFSGRQFSNSRSEMNVSTLELGDSALYLCASSLASTSGNPDTQYFGPGTRLTVL.

This clonotype was observed a handful of times. The chain is built from TRBV9 and TRBJ1-5; 7 bases map to TRBD1. V dropped 4 bases and J dropped 6; count of bases not matched to a gene: 7. Germline V gene sequence: CDR1 SGDLS, CDR2 YYNGEE. CDR3 length: 14 amino acids. CDR3 residues: CASSPTDRVQPQHF. DNA for the CDR3: TGTGCCAGCAGCCCCACAGACAGGGTTCAGCCCCAGCATTTT.